This TCR beta chain was found in a study of blood T cell repertoires in COVID-19. Whole-study context: Sources were T cells, B-cell-depleted T cells, or PBMCs; the material itself was cDNA or gDNA.

The CDR3 is 12 amino acids. Germline V CDR1 and CDR2: SEHNR, FQNEAQ (reference sequence). The V gene lost 3 bases and the J gene lost 6 bases, with 8 bases spanning the gap. Sequencing was performed with immunoSEQ multiplex PCR; in TCRdb, only in-frame clones are kept and a portion is missing. This sample has a few hundred thousand clones, with less than 90% found just once. The sequenced sample consisted of peripheral blood. The genes are TRBV7-9 and TRBJ1-2, with a tentative D call TRBD1 (5 bases). The sequence was obtained from a woman aged 80 or over with COVID-19, enrolled during active disease. The CDR3 nucleotides are TGTGCCAGCAGCTTTTCGGGGGATGGCTACACCTTC. Residues: CASSFSGDGYTF.